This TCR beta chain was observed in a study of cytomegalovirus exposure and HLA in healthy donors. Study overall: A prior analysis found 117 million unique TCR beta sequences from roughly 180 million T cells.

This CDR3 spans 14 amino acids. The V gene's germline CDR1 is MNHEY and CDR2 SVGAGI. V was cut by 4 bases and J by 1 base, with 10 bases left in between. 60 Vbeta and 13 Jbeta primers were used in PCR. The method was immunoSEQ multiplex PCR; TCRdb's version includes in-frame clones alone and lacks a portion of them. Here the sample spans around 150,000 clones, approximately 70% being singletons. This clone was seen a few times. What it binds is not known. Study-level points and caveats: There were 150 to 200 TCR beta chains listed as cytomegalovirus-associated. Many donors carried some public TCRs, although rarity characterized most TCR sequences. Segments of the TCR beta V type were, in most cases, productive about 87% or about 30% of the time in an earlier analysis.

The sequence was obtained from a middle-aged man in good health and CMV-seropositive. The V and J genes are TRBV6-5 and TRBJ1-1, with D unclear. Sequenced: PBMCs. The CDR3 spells CASSSRGRNTEAFF. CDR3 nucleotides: TGTGCCAGCAGTTCCCGGGGAAGGAACACTGAAGCTTTCTTT.